A single sample gave rise to the 28 T cell receptor beta chains below, sequenced in a study of cytomegalovirus exposure and HLA in healthy donors. Some clones are missing from TCRdb's copy, which holds only in-frame ones; the method was immunoSEQ multiplex PCR. Of 95,000 to 150,000 clones listed, 80% to 90% were seen once; the top ten hold 1.1%. Sequences were obtained from PBMCs. Every receptor here comes from a woman aged 18-35 years in good health and CMV-seronegative.

This clone was seen more than once but under ten times. As DNA, the CDR3 is TGTGCCGCCGGGGATTTTCAAAGAACTCCCCAGCATTTT. Translating gives CAAGDFQRTPQHF. This chain connects TRBV6-1 to TRBJ1-5; unclear D gene. Looked up from germline, CDR1 is MNHNS and CDR2 is SASEGT. Trimming pared 11 bases from V and 10 bases from J, leaving 21 bases between. This CDR3 comprises 13 residues.

The V gene is TRBV6-5, the J gene TRBJ2-3; 7 nucleotides agree with TRBD1. The CDR3 is 15 amino acids. After removal of 5 bases from V and 4 bases from J, the junction contained 9 bases not matched to a gene. Looked up from germline, CDR1 is MNHEY and CDR2 is SVGAGI. The CDR3 sequence: CASSARQGLADTQYF. The CDR3 DNA sequence: TGTGCCAGCAGTGCGCGACAGGGTCTAGCAGATACGCAGTATTTT.

V gene TRBV11-2 combines with J gene TRBJ2-2; the D gene is possibly TRBD2 (6 bases). In germline, CDR1 is SGHAT, CDR2 FQNNGV. V lost 5 bases and J lost 4, with 8 bases in between. This CDR3 region has 13 residues. Written as DNA, the CDR3 is TGTGCCAGCAGCGGGGGGTCCACCGGGGAGCTGTTTTTT. Its translation: CASSGGSTGELFF.

This chain joins TRBV6-5 and TRBJ1-1; D ambiguous. This CDR3 is 13 amino acids long. Trimming pared 8 bases from V and 5 bases from J, leaving 15 bases between. The germline gives CDR1 MNHEY, CDR2 SVGAGI. The CDR3 reads CASRILRETEAFF. In DNA form, the CDR3 reads TGTGCCAGCCGTATCTTAAGGGAGACTGAAGCTTTCTTT.

The rearrangement uses TRBV2 and TRBJ1-1; D is possibly TRBD1 (6 bases). The CDR3 is 13 residues long. V gave up 7 bases and J gave up 3 bases, with 12 bases separating them. CDR1 SNHLY and CDR2 FYNNEI come from the germline V gene. The CDR3 DNA follows: TGTGCCAGCAAGGGGGGGCGAGACACTGAAGCTTTCTTT. Protein product: CASKGGRDTEAFF.

CDR3: CASRGKGDFSYEQYF. CDR3 bases: TGTGCCAGCAGAGGGAAAGGGGACTTTTCCTACGAGCAGTACTTC. The rearrangement uses TRBV5-6 and TRBJ2-7, with TRBD2 as a possible D gene (6 bases). Germline loops: CDR1 SGHDT, CDR2 YYEEEE. V gave up 5 bases and J gave up 1 base, with 16 bases separating them. This CDR3 contains 15 residues.

The V gene is TRBV5-4, the J gene TRBJ2-2; D not resolved. The CDR3 loop spans 14 amino acids. Germline V gene lookup returns CDR1 SGHNT and CDR2 YYREEE (reference sequence). The V end was cut by 2 bases, the J end by 1 base, with 6 bases between. The DNA for the CDR3 is TGTGCCAGCAGCTTAATAGAGAACACCGGGGAGCTGTTTTTT. It specifies CASSLIENTGELFF. The full variable domain, with the rest looked up from reference TRBV5-4 and TRBJ2-2, is ETGVTQSPTHLIKTRGQQVTLRCSSQSGHNTVSWYQQALGQGPQFIFQYYREEENGRGNFPPRFSGLQFPNYSSELNVNALELDDSALYLCASSLIENTGELFFGEGSRLTVL.

The genes are TRBV27 and TRBJ2-3, with 10 bases matching TRBD2. V lost 3 bases, J lost 1 base, and 10 bases stayed unmatched. This CDR3 has 18 amino acids. CDR1 MNHEY and CDR2 SMNVEV come from the germline V gene (reference sequence). CDR3 DNA: TGTGCCAGCAGTTTCTATGCTAGCGGGGGCCTCGGCACAGATACGCAGTATTTT. Residues: CASSFYASGGLGTDTQYF.

The rearrangement uses TRBV6-1 and TRBJ1-4, with 9 bases matching TRBD1. The CDR3 is 12 residues long. V dropped 4 bases and J dropped 10; count of bases not matched to a gene: 1. Germline values: CDR1 MNHNS, CDR2 SASEGT. For the CDR3, the DNA is TGTGCCAGCAGTGTGACAGGGGGAAAACTGTTTTTT. Its translation: CASSVTGGKLFF.

The chain couples TRBV2 to TRBJ2-1, with D tentatively TRBD2 (5 bases). From germline, CDR1 is SNHLY and CDR2 FYNNEI. This CDR3 region has 13 residues. V lost 7 bases and J 8 bases, leaving 15 bases between the germline ends. CDR3 sequence: CASTLDSWDEQFF. The CDR3 region has the DNA TGTGCCAGCACTTTGGACTCCTGGGATGAGCAGTTCTTC.

The chain couples TRBV4-1 to TRBJ2-7, with a possible D match to TRBD2 (6 bases). CDR3 length equals 16 residues. Trimming left V 0 bases short and J 1 base short, with 13 bases between. In germline, CDR1 is MGHRA, CDR2 YSYEKL. The CDR3 coding sequence is TGCGCCAGCAGCCAAGACCAGTGGAGGGATTCCTACGAGCAGTACTTC. Its protein is CASSQDQWRDSYEQYF.

This clone was recorded once. Other DNA sequences in the same sample also yield this CDR3. The rearrangement uses TRBV30 and TRBJ2-7, with 10 nucleotides matching TRBD2. CDR3 length equals 15 residues. The trim removed 2 bases at V and 0 bases at J, leaving 4 bases unmatched. Germline V gene data show CDR1 as GTSNPN and CDR2 as SVGIG (reference sequence). The CDR3 DNA is TGTGCCTGGAGTCCGCTAGCGGGAGTCTCCTACGAGCAGTACTTC. Its translation: CAWSPLAGVSYEQYF. Together with reference TRBV30 and TRBJ2-7, the CDR3 gives the full variable domain: SQTIHQWPATLVQPVGSPLSLECTVEGTSNPNLYWYRQAAGRGLQLLFYSVGIGQISSEVPQNLSASRPQDRQFILSSKKLLLSDSGFYLCAWSPLAGVSYEQYFGPGTRLTVT.

The V gene is TRBV7-8, the J gene TRBJ2-5, with TRBD2 identical over 9 bases. Germline V gives CDR1 SGHVS, CDR2 FQNEAQ. Germline trimming cut 8 bases from V and 1 base from J; bases unmatched to any gene: 14. The CDR3 length is 17 residues. Here the CDR3 reads CASYTGPLAGTQETQYF. The CDR3 nucleotides read TGTGCCAGCTACACAGGCCCGCTAGCGGGAACCCAAGAGACCCAGTACTTC.

This chain joins TRBV11-2 and TRBJ1-1, with D hard to call. The CDR3 runs to 12 residues. Germline V gene lookup returns CDR1 SGHAT and CDR2 FQNNGV. V was clipped by 7 bases and J by 0 bases, with 6 bases between them. In DNA, the CDR3 is TGTGCCAGCACCGGTATGAACACTGAAGCTTTCTTT. Protein sequence: CASTGMNTEAFF.

This chain joins TRBV27 and TRBJ1-1; TRBD1 matches 7 bases. V was clipped by 8 bases and J by 4 bases; unmatched bases: 22. Germline V gene sequence: CDR1 MNHEY, CDR2 SMNVEV (reference sequence). The CDR3 spans 18 residues. In DNA form, the CDR3 reads TGTGCCAGCGGGGGTTTCTTTTTAGGGGGCGCGAGGGCCACTGAAGCTTTCTTT. Residues: CASGGFFLGGARATEAFF.

The V gene is TRBV2, the J gene TRBJ1-5; D is undetermined. The CDR3 runs to 14 residues. The V gene's germline CDR1 is SNHLY and CDR2 FYNNEI. V lost 3 bases, J lost 4 bases, and 10 bases lay in between. The CDR3 bases are TGTGCCAGCAGTGAGGGCAACTCAAATCAGCCCCAGCATTTT. It encodes CASSEGNSNQPQHF.

The gene calls are TRBV6-6 and TRBJ1-5, with a tentative D call TRBD1 (6 bases). V was clipped by 4 bases and J by 5 bases, with 6 bases between them. This CDR3 contains 12 residues. Looked up from germline, CDR1 is MNHNY and CDR2 is SVGAGI (reference sequence). The CDR3 DNA is TGTGCCAGCAGTTCAGGGGATCAGCCCCAGCATTTT. Its protein is CASSSGDQPQHF.

This chain connects TRBV7-9 to TRBJ2-1, with 9 bases identical to TRBD2. Germline lookup yields CDR1 SEHNR and CDR2 FQNEAQ (reference sequence). The CDR3 loop spans 15 amino acids. V shed 1 base, J shed 7 bases, and the junction held 5 bases outside the gene matches. CDR3 residues: CASSLVAGVGNEQFF. The CDR3, as DNA: TGTGCCAGCAGCTTAGTAGCGGGAGTCGGTAATGAGCAGTTCTTC.

The chain uses TRBV2 and TRBJ1-1; D is possibly TRBD1 (6 bases). V was shortened by 4 bases and J by 2 bases, with 14 bases between the two germline ends. Germline V gives CDR1 SNHLY, CDR2 FYNNEI. The CDR3 consists of 15 residues. CDR3: CASSGAPRGNTEAFF. The CDR3 DNA follows: TGTGCCAGCAGTGGGGCGCCCAGGGGTAACACTGAAGCTTTCTTT. Filled out from reference TRBV2 and TRBJ1-1, the complete variable domain reads EPEVTQTPSHQVTQMGQEVILRCVPISNHLYFYWYRQILGQKVEFLVSFYNNEISEKSEIFDDQFSVERPDGSNFTLKIRSTKLEDSAMYFCASSGAPRGNTEAFFGQGTRLTVV.

V usage is TRBV13 and J usage is TRBJ1-6; weak D call: TRBD1 (6 bases). V dropped 6 bases and J dropped 10 bases, with 19 bases sitting between them. This CDR3 region has 15 residues. The germline V gene encodes CDR1 PRHDT and CDR2 FYEKMQ (reference sequence). The CDR3: CASSLRLGGSSPLHF. CDR3 bases: TGTGCCAGCAGTCTTAGGTTAGGGGGAAGCTCACCCCTCCACTTT.

This clone has a single count. V and J are TRBV4-1 and TRBJ1-1; no clear D. The CDR3 sequence is 15 residues long. Germline V lookup: CDR1 MGHRA, CDR2 YSYEKL. V lost 0 bases, J lost 7 bases, and 15 bases lay in between. Written as DNA, the CDR3 is TGCGCCAGCAGCCAAGACAATTCCGTCGCGGTTGAAGCTTTCTTT. This sequence encodes CASSQDNSVAVEAFF.

The chain joins TRBV5-5 to TRBJ1-1; 8 nucleotides align to TRBD1. The V gene's germline CDR1 is SGHKS and CDR2 YYEKEE (reference sequence). V shed 2 bases, J shed 3 bases, and the junction held 9 bases outside the gene matches. The CDR3 spans 16 residues. The CDR3 here is CASSFPGGKEYTEAFF. CDR3 bases: TGTGCCAGCAGCTTTCCAGGGGGCAAGGAGTACACTGAAGCTTTCTTT.

The chain employs TRBV27 and TRBJ2-2; D is possibly TRBD1 (6 bases). From germline, CDR1 is MNHEY and CDR2 SMNVEV (reference sequence). Trimming left V 0 bases short and J 4 bases short, with 9 bases between. The CDR3 is 15 amino acids. The CDR3 nucleotides are TGTGCCAGCAGTTTATCGAGGGGGACCACCGGGGAGCTGTTTTTT. Its protein product is CASSLSRGTTGELFF.

V usage is TRBV18 and J usage is TRBJ2-7, with TRBD1 matching 9 bases. The CDR3 spans 17 residues. Trimming took 3 bases from V and 4 from J; bases not matched to a gene: 13. The germline V gene has CDR1 KGHSH and CDR2 LQKENI. Here the CDR3 reads CASSPFSGQGEFYEQYF. In DNA form, the CDR3 reads TGTGCCAGCTCACCTTTTTCGGGACAGGGAGAGTTTTACGAGCAGTACTTC.

The J gene is TRBJ1-6, the V gene TRBV28; D call uncertain. V gave up 5 bases and J gave up 4 bases, with 12 bases separating them. The CDR3 covers 15 residues. CDR1 and CDR2 (germline): MDHEN, SYDVKM. The CDR3 spells CASSRGYSYNSPLHF. CDR3 nucleotides: TGTGCCAGCAGTCGGGGATATTCGTATAATTCACCCCTCCACTTT.

The chain employs TRBV19 and TRBJ2-7; 8 bases are shared with TRBD2. V lost 3 bases, J lost 0 bases, and 4 bases stayed unmatched. The CDR3 covers 15 residues. Germline V gives CDR1 LNHDA, CDR2 SQIVND (reference sequence). This chain's CDR3 is CASSMESGSSYEQYF. The DNA for the CDR3 is TGTGCCAGTAGTATGGAGAGCGGGAGCTCCTACGAGCAGTACTTC.

The J gene is TRBJ2-7, the V gene TRBV5-8; D is ambiguous. The V gene's germline CDR1 is SGHTS and CDR2 YDEGEE. The CDR3 spans 11 residues. Trimming removed 0 bases from V and 7 bases from J, with 5 bases in between. CDR3 amino acids: CASSLAGEQYV. The CDR3 coding sequence is TGTGCCAGCAGCTTGGCCGGAGAGCAGTACGTC.

The rearrangement joins TRBV11-2 to TRBJ2-1; the D gene is possibly TRBD2 (6 bases). V was cut by 1 base and J by 0 bases, with 10 bases left in between. This CDR3 is 16 amino acids long. The V gene's germline CDR1 is SGHAT and CDR2 FQNNGV. CDR3 DNA: TGTGCCAGCAGCTTAGTAGCGGAGAGCTCCTACAATGAGCAGTTCTTC. This gives the protein CASSLVAESSYNEQFF.